This T cell receptor (beta chain) was captured in a study of blood T cell repertoires in COVID-19. Background on the study: Researchers got acute and convalescent COVID-19 samples from the United States, Italy and Spain. Nucleic acid was either cDNA or gDNA, and it came from T cells, B-cell-depleted T cells, or PBMCs.

In the study's own analysis: Researchers report that nucleated cell counts were estimated from reference gene primer amplification. Profiled with immunoSEQ multiplex PCR; TCRdb holds only in-frame clones, not every one. V, J and clone size are taken as reported in that table, and D and trimming were inferred from the DNA itself. The sample holds some 380,000 clones, 90% seen once. CDR1 MNHEY and CDR2 SMNVEV come from the germline V gene (reference sequence). The CDR3 runs 15 residues. Trimming shortened V by 6 bases and J by 4 bases, and 17 bases separated the two germline ends. The TCR sequence derives from a man aged 18 to 29 with active or convalescent COVID-19. The chain recombines TRBV27 with TRBJ2-3; perhaps TRBD2 as D (5 bases). What was sequenced was peripheral blood. The CDR3 DNA reads TGTGCCAGCAGGGGCGGGCAGTCCGCCGCAGATACGCAGTATTTT. It yields the protein CASRGGQSAADTQYF.